The sequence of this T cell receptor beta chain was determined in a study of beta chain features in type 1 diabetes. The entirety of the isolated RNA underwent reverse transcription, so expressed TCRB transcripts were sequenced. Using immunoSEQ multiplex PCR, the repertoire was profiled, and TCRdb retains in-frame clones only, with some absent. This sample has about 340,000 clones, with around 7.6% found just once. The germline V and J ends were trimmed by 3 bases and 3 bases, with 14 bases remaining between them. Germline V gene sequence: CDR1 LNHDA, CDR2 SQIVND (reference sequence). The CDR3 runs to 15 residues. This clone was detected ten times or more.

The sequenced sample consisted of central memory CD4+ T cells from blood. The sequence derives from a woman aged 18 to 35 in good health. V usage is TRBV19 and J usage is TRBJ2-5, with D possibly TRBD2 on 6 matching bases. The CDR3 loop reads CASSILGTDKETQYF. The CDR3 DNA sequence: TGTGCCAGTAGTATCCTCGGGACTGATAAAGAGACCCAGTACTTC.